Following are 3 T cell receptor beta chains from one sample sequenced in a study of cytomegalovirus exposure and HLA in healthy donors. PCR employed 60 Vbeta and 13 Jbeta primers. Sequenced by immunoSEQ multiplex PCR; TCRdb stores in-frame clones only, minus some. The top ten clones hold roughly 9.7% of a sample with tens of thousands of clones, about 71% of them seen once. Sequenced sample: PBMCs. All receptors come from a woman in her forties or fifties in good health and CMV-seropositive.

CDR3 loop: CSGSGRPGRFNEQFF. DNA for the CDR3: TGCAGCGGATCCGGACGTCCAGGGAGGTTTAATGAGCAGTTCTTC. This chain connects TRBV29-1 to TRBJ2-1, with D possibly being TRBD2 (6 bases). The CDR3 covers 15 residues. CDR1 and CDR2 (germline): SQVTM, ANQGSEA. V lost 7 bases, J lost 7 bases, and 23 bases lay in between.

In nucleotides, the CDR3 is TGTGCCAGCAGCTTAAAGCGGGACACCGGGGAGCTGTTTTTT. As protein: CASSLKRDTGELFF. V is TRBV5-4 and J is TRBJ2-2; D possibly corresponds to TRBD2 (6 bases). Germline V gene sequence: CDR1 SGHNT, CDR2 YYREEE (reference sequence). V gave up 2 bases and J gave up 3 bases, with 8 bases separating them. This CDR3 is 14 amino acids long. The full variable domain, its missing parts supplied by reference TRBV5-4 and TRBJ2-2, is ETGVTQSPTHLIKTRGQQVTLRCSSQSGHNTVSWYQQALGQGPQFIFQYYREEENGRGNFPPRFSGLQFPNYSSELNVNALELDDSALYLCASSLKRDTGELFFGEGSRLTVL.

The chain uses TRBV6-1 and TRBJ1-4; 7 positions agree with TRBD1. Germline CDR1 reads MNHNS; CDR2 reads SASEGT. Trimming cost V 10 bases and J 7 bases; bases outside gene matches: 9. The CDR3 covers 13 residues. The CDR3: CAIRGQPGEKLFF. The CDR3 DNA reads TGTGCCATCCGGGGACAGCCGGGTGAAAAACTGTTTTTT.